This T cell receptor beta chain was obtained from a study of T cell changes during pregnancy in multiple sclerosis. Repertoires were generated with immunoSEQ multiplex PCR, while TCRdb's copy carries only in-frame clones and drops some. The sample carries 60,000 to 75,000 clones, 92% recorded once. The trim removed 5 bases at V and 7 bases at J, leaving 6 bases unmatched. The CDR3 totals 13 residues. Germline CDR1 and CDR2: SGHNT and YENEEA. The rearrangement joins TRBV11-3 to TRBJ1-2, with TRBD1 matching 8 bases. The starting material was peripheral blood, obtained in the second trimester of pregnancy. This receptor was identified in a female donor in good health, enrolled as a control in a pregnancy study. The CDR3 coding sequence is TGTGCCAGCAGCCCCGACAGGGGCGGTGGCTACACCTTC. As protein: CASSPDRGGGYTF.